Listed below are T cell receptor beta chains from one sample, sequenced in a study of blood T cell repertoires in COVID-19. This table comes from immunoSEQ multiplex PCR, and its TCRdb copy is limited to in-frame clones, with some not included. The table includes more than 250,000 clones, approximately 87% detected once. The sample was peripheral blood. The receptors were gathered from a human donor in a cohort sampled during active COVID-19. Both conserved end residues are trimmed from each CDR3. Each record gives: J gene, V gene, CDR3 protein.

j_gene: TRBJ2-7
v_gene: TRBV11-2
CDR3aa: ASSWSGQGSYEQY

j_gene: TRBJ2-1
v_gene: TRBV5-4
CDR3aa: ASSPGLAGSYNEQF

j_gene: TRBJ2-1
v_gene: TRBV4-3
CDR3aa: ASSLRQGEGNEQF

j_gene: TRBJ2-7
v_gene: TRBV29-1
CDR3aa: SVPGTSTYEQY

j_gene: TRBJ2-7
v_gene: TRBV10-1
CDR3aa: ASSAFGSYEQY

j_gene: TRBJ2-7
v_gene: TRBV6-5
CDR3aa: ASIRDSLLGGQY

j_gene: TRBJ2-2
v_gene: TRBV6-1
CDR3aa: ASSGWSWRLEDLNTGELF

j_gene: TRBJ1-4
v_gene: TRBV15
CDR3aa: ATTVRRGGEKLF

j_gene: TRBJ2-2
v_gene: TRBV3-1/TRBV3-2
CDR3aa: ASSQDWTRSNTGELF

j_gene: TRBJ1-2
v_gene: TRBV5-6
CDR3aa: ASRPRYRGRDGYT

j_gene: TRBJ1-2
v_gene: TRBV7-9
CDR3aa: ASSLEDRRYGYT

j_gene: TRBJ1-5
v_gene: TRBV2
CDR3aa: ASSLEGGVQPQH

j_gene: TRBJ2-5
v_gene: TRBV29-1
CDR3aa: SGGQGRGETQY

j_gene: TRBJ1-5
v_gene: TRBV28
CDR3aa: ASSLVSQPQH

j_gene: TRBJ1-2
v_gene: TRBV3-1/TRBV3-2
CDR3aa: ASSRRDRADYGYT

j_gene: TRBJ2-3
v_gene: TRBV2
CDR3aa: ASVTSGGLGDTQY

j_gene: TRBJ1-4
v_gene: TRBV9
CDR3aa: ASGGYFNEKLF

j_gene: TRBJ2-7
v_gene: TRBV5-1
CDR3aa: ASSLERGSSYEQY

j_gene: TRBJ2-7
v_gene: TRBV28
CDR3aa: ASRVGGSEQY

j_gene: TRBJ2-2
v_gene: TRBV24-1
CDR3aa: ATSDHPRGGTGELF

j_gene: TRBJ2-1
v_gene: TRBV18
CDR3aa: ASSPLSGGRNEQF

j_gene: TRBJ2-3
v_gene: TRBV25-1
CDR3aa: ASSAYTARGDTQY

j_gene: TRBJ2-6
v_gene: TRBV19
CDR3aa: ASSKGQGAAGANVLT

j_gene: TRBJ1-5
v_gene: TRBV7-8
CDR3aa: ASSLDSNQPQH

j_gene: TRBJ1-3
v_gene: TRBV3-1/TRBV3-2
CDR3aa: ASSRDRDGNTIY

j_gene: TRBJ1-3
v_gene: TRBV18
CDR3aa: ASSFGSGNTIY

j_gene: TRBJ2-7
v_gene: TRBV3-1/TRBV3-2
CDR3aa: ASSQEGTSGIISYEQY

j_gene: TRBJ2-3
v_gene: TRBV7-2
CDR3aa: ASSSPRGSGGPHTQY

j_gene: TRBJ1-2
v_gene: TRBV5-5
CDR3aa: ASSPIGGGRVRGYT

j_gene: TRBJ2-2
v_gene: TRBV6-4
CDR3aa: ASSEGQRNTGELF

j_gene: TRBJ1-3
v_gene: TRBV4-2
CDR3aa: ASSQVRGYSGNTIY